These 11 T cell receptor beta chains share one sample of origin, sequenced in a study of blood T cell repertoires in COVID-19. Measured with immunoSEQ multiplex PCR; TCRdb has only the in-frame clones, and not every one. The repertoire holds more than 300,000 clones, with around 88% as singletons. The sequenced material came from peripheral blood. The receptors here all came from a woman in her 50s with acute or convalescent COVID-19.

This chain joins TRBV11-2 and TRBJ2-3; D ambiguous. Germline lookup yields CDR1 SGHAT and CDR2 FQNNGV. V was clipped by 3 bases and J by 0 bases, with 10 bases between them. The CDR3 is 15 amino acids. CDR3 residues: CASSLRLRSTDTQYF. CDR3 DNA: TGTGCCAGCAGCTTGAGACTTCGCAGCACAGATACGCAGTATTTT.

This chain connects TRBV7-9 to TRBJ2-3; tentative D call: TRBD2 (5 bases). Trimming left V 2 bases short and J 0 bases short, with 6 bases between. Germline CDR1 and CDR2: SEHNR and FQNEAQ (reference sequence). CDR3 length: 14 amino acids. This chain's CDR3 is CASSLPGSTDTQYF. The CDR3 DNA reads TGTGCCAGCAGCTTACCGGGAAGCACAGATACGCAGTATTTT. The variable domain in full, completed from reference TRBV7-9 and TRBJ2-3, reads DTGVSQNPRHKITKRGQNVTFRCDPISEHNRLYWYRQTLGQGPEFLTYFQNEAQLEKSRLLSDRFSAERPKGSFSTLEIQRTEQGDSAMYLCASSLPGSTDTQYFGPGTRLTVL.

The chain employs TRBV27 and TRBJ1-5; perhaps TRBD1 as D (5 bases). Trimming shortened V by 5 bases and J by 9 bases, and 17 bases separated the two germline ends. This CDR3 is 14 amino acids long. Germline-derived CDR1 and CDR2 are MNHEY and SMNVEV (reference sequence). The CDR3 reads CASSAGQGLPPQHF. CDR3 nucleotide sequence: TGTGCCAGCAGTGCCGGCCAGGGATTGCCGCCCCAGCATTTT.

The V gene is TRBV27, the J gene TRBJ2-7; 9 bases are shared with TRBD1. CDR3 length: 15 residues. The germline V gene has CDR1 MNHEY and CDR2 SMNVEV (reference sequence). V was pared by 1 base and J by 4 bases, with 5 bases of the junction left unmatched. CDR3 sequence: CASSLFLGQGYEQYF. Here the CDR3 DNA reads TGTGCCAGCAGTTTATTTTTGGGACAGGGTTACGAGCAGTACTTC.

A word on this clone: At one end, the junction sequence differs from germline, possibly due to a read error. In DNA, the CDR3 is TGTGCCAGCACCTCTGGGGGGGCCCCCTCCTTC. This sequence encodes CASTSGGAPSF. The chain couples TRBV12-3 or TRBV12-4 to TRBJ1-2; D possibly corresponds to TRBD1 (6 bases). CDR3 length: 11 amino acids.

The chain couples TRBV19 to TRBJ2-2; 8 bases align to TRBD1. Germline CDR1 LNHDA, CDR2 SQIVND (reference sequence). J was trimmed by 7 bases and V by 4 bases; bases with no gene match: 8. CDR3 length equals 15 residues. This chain's CDR3 is CASSTTGAPHGELFF. CDR3 DNA sequence: TGTGCCAGTAGTACGACAGGGGCGCCCCACGGGGAGCTGTTTTTT.

This rearrangement joins TRBV30 to TRBJ2-1, with D unclear. Germline loops: CDR1 GTSNPN, CDR2 SVGIG (reference sequence). The CDR3 sequence is 14 residues long. V was shortened by 0 bases and J by 0 bases, with 6 bases between the two germline ends. The CDR3 protein is CAWSVWSSYNEQFF. The CDR3 nucleotides are TGTGCCTGGAGTGTCTGGAGCTCCTACAATGAGCAGTTCTTC. Full variable domain (rest looked up from reference TRBV30 and TRBJ2-1): SQTIHQWPATLVQPVGSPLSLECTVEGTSNPNLYWYRQAAGRGLQLLFYSVGIGQISSEVPQNLSASRPQDRQFILSSKKLLLSDSGFYLCAWSVWSSYNEQFFGPGTRLTVL.

The chain recombines TRBV3-1 (or the pseudogene TRBV3-2) with TRBJ2-3; 14 bases are shared with TRBD2. The germline V gene has CDR1 LGHDT and CDR2 YNNKEL (reference sequence). V lost 1 base and J lost 6; bases outside the gene matches: 3. There are 16 residues in the CDR3. The CDR3 nucleotides read TGTGCCAGCAGCCAAGGGGGACTAGCGGGAGCGGATACGCAGTATTTT. Its translation is CASSQGGLAGADTQYF.

V gene TRBV9 combines with J gene TRBJ2-2; 10 positions match TRBD2. The CDR3 has 19 residues. The trim removed 4 bases at V and 4 bases at J, leaving 16 bases unmatched. Germline CDR1 reads SGDLS; CDR2 reads YYNGEE. The CDR3 DNA is TGTGCCAGCAGCCGTACGTTAGCGGGAGGAGAAGGTGGCACCGGGGAGCTGTTTTTT. It translates to CASSRTLAGGEGGTGELFF.

V usage is TRBV27 and J usage is TRBJ1-5; 8 bases are a match to TRBD1. CDR3 length equals 16 residues. With 2 bases clipped from V and 4 bases from J, the junction kept 7 bases outside the gene matches. Germline CDR1 MNHEY, CDR2 SMNVEV (reference sequence). CDR3 protein: CASSLDRTGRNQPQHF. The CDR3 DNA reads TGTGCCAGCAGTTTAGATAGGACAGGGAGGAATCAGCCCCAGCATTTT.

The chain couples TRBV11-1 to TRBJ2-1, with D possibly matching TRBD1 (6 bases). The V end lost 5 bases, the J end lost 7 bases, and 15 bases lay between the germline ends. Germline V CDR1 and CDR2: SGHAT, FQDESV (reference sequence). The CDR3 loop spans 14 amino acids. CDR3 region: CASSQAQGKNEQFF. CDR3 bases: TGTGCCAGCAGCCAAGCGCAGGGGAAGAATGAGCAGTTCTTC.